This TCR beta chain was captured in a study of CXCR3-negative and CXCR3-positive naive CD8 T cells. Study observations and caveats: TRBV-TRBJ usage was similar across naive CXCR3 subsets but distinct in memory cells. High diversity, comparable across both naive subsets, contrasted with much lower diversity in memory CD8+ cells.

TRB cDNA libraries were made by UMI-labeled 5' RACE. TCRdb re-called the 5' RACE reads, yielding one record per CDR3 amino acid sequence without DNA. The specimen's table records 50,000 to 55,000 distinct CDR3 sequences. In regard to this clonotype: Its antigen is unidentified.

Germline V gene data show CDR1 as SGHDN and CDR2 as FVKESK. This CDR3 has 15 residues. This receptor was obtained from a human donor in good health. Some clones in this sample may be carry-over from other donors' samples. J is TRBJ2-7 and V is TRBV14. Sequenced material: naive CXCR3- CD8+ T cells from blood. Subset here: CD45RO-CCR7+CD27+CD95- naive CD8+ T cells lacking CXCR3 (TNR3-). CDR3 loop: CASSQASSVPYEQYF.